This T cell receptor beta chain was observed in a study of CD4+ T cells in melanoma. There are 14 residues in the CDR3. Trimming removed 1 base at V and 1 base at J, with 7 bases between. Germline loops: CDR1 SGHVS, CDR2 FQNEAQ. Here immunoSEQ multiplex PCR was the method, and the copy in TCRdb shows in-frame clones only, minus some. The table has about 140,000 clones, approximately 91% seen once. The source is a human donor with melanoma. The chain joins TRBV7-8 to TRBJ1-2; D is possibly TRBD1 (5 bases). CDR3 DNA: TGTGCCAGCAGCTTAGACAGGAATAACTATGGCTACACCTTC. Translation: CASSLDRNNYGYTF.